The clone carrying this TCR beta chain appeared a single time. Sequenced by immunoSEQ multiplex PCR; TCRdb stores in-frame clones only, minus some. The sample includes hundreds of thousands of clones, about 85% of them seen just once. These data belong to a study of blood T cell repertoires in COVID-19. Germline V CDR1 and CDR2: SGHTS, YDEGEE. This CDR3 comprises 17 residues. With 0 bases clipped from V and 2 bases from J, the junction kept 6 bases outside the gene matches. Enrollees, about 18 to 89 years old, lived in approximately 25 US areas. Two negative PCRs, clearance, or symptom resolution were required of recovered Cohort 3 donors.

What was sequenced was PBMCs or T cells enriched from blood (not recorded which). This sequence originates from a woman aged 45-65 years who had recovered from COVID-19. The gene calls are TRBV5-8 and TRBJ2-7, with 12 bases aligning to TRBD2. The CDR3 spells CASSLELAGGAAYEQYF. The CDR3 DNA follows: TGTGCCAGCAGCTTGGAGCTAGCGGGGGGGGCCGCCTACGAGCAGTACTTC.